These T cell receptor beta chains were read from a single sample in a study of regulatory T cells in long-lasting Graves disease. In TCRdb, the multiplex PCR reads were re-called with MiXCR into one record per CDR3 protein. The table has roughly 500,000 distinct CDR3 sequences, around a fifth seen once; the top ten hold roughly 7%. The specimen was peripheral blood mononuclear cells (PBMCs), collected when the disease was refractory, from a patient treated with antithyroid drugs. All receptors derive from a female donor with Graves disease. CDR3s include the opening cysteine and the closing phenylalanine or tryptophan. A D gene is named only where the DNA matches it firmly. Some rows have no size entry. The others give once, few or many, or a class for an expanded clone.

>TRBJ1-2|TRBV24-1|many|NA
CATSDFSKDYGYTF
TGTGCCACCAGTGATTTTTCCAAGGATTATGGCTACACCTTC
>TRBJ2-4|TRBV5-8|NA|TRBD2
CASSWGIAGEENIQYF
TGTGCCAGCAGCTGGGGGATAGCGGGAGAAGAAAACATTCAGTACTTC
>TRBJ2-5|TRBV20-1|NA|NA
CSAKSQKAQETQYF
TGCAGTGCCAAGAGCCAGAAGGCCCAAGAGACCCAGTACTTC
>TRBJ1-2|TRBV20-1|NA|NA
CSARDGSQGSYGYTF
TGCAGTGCTAGAGATGGGTCCCAGGGAAGCTATGGCTACACCTTC
>TRBJ1-2|TRBV28|many|TRBD1
CASSYRTGGRGYTF
TGTGCCAGCAGTTACCGGACAGGGGGTCGGGGCTACACCTTC
>TRBJ1-2|TRBV28|many|TRBD1
CASSSGQDPGGYTF
TGTGCCAGCAGTTCCGGACAGGACCCGGGTGGCTACACCTTC
>TRBJ1-5|TRBV28|few|NA
CASSFLEGEYSNQPQHF
TGTGCCAGCAGTTTCTTGGAGGGAGAATATAGCAATCAGCCCCAGCATTTT
>TRBJ2-7|TRBV5-1|few|NA
CASSLGFSSYEQYF
TGCGCCAGCAGCTTGGGGTTTAGCTCCTACGAGCAGTACTTC
>TRBJ1-5|TRBV11-2|few|NA
CASRPEWGQPQHF
TGTGCCAGCAGGCCCGAATGGGGGCAGCCCCAGCATTTT
>TRBJ1-1|TRBV28|many|TRBD1
CASTISQGASEAFF
TGTGCCAGCACTATCTCTCAGGGGGCTTCGGAAGCTTTCTTT
>TRBJ2-2|TRBV2|NA|NA
CASSAPSGYANTGELFF
TGTGCCAGCAGCGCCCCTTCGGGGTACGCGAACACCGGGGAGCTGTTTTTT
>TRBJ2-5|TRBV7-2|many|NA
CASSQPPGETQYF
TGTGCCAGCAGCCAACCCCCGGGGGAGACCCAGTACTTC
>TRBJ2-5|TRBV20-1|NA|TRBD1
CSVPHDRAETQYF
TGCAGTGTTCCCCATGACAGGGCGGAGACCCAGTACTTC
>TRBJ1-1|TRBV5-1|NA|NA
CASSLGSLGEAFF
TGCGCCAGCAGCTTGGGGTCCCTCGGTGAAGCTTTCTTT
>TRBJ2-7|TRBV6-1|many|NA
CASSEEDLSSYEQYF
TGTGCCAGCAGTGAGGAGGATCTGAGCTCCTACGAGCAGTACTTC
>TRBJ2-7|TRBV7-6|many|TRBD1
CASSYTGTGLSYEQYF
TGTGCCAGCAGCTACACCGGGACAGGGCTTTCCTACGAGCAGTACTTC
>TRBJ2-6|TRBV27|few|TRBD1
CASSLAWSPGQGPGANVLTF
TGTGCCAGCAGTTTAGCTTGGAGTCCGGGACAGGGCCCTGGGGCCAACGTCCTGACTTTC
>TRBJ2-5|TRBV7-2|many|NA
CASSLGSNEGETQYF
TGTGCCAGCAGCTTAGGGTCCAACGAGGGAGAGACCCAGTACTTC
>TRBJ1-2|TRBV5-5|NA|NA
CASSPAVGDYGYTF
TGTGCCAGCAGCCCGGCGGTAGGGGATTATGGCTACACCTTC
>TRBJ1-5|TRBV5-5|few|TRBD1
CASSLGQGGYLGQPQHF
TGTGCCAGCAGCTTGGGTCAGGGGGGCTACTTGGGTCAGCCCCAGCATTTT
>TRBJ2-7|TRBV3-1|many|NA
CASSQDSGPQYF
TGTGCCAGCAGCCAAGATTCCGGTCCGCAGTACTTC
>TRBJ1-2|TRBV7-9|few|NA
CASSLNAGDGYGYTF
TGTGCCAGCAGCTTGAATGCAGGGGATGGCTATGGCTACACCTTC
>TRBJ1-5|TRBV28|many|TRBD1
CASSTRDRVYQPQHF
TGTGCCAGCAGTACCAGGGACAGGGTTTATCAGCCCCAGCATTTT
>TRBJ2-2|TRBV3-1|few|NA
CASSQVGGFGQRTGELFF
TGTGCCAGCAGCCAAGTAGGTGGGTTCGGACAGAGGACCGGGGAGCTGTTTTTT
>TRBJ2-7|TRBV11-2|many|NA
CASLAPGDEQYF
TGTGCCAGCTTAGCCCCCGGGGACGAGCAGTACTTC
>TRBJ1-1|TRBV29-1|few|NA
CSGKTTGGGTEAFF
TGCAGCGGGAAGACGACAGGAGGAGGCACTGAAGCTTTCTTT
>TRBJ2-7|TRBV2|many|TRBD2
CASSEDSGVGEQYF
TGTGCCAGCAGTGAGGATAGCGGGGTAGGCGAGCAGTACTTC
>TRBJ2-7|TRBV6-2/TRBV6-3|many|NA
CASSYRTYEQYF
TGTGCCAGCAGTTACAGAACCTACGAGCAGTACTTC
>TRBJ2-7|TRBV7-9|NA|TRBD2
CASSDTTRAGGSYEQYF
TGTGCCAGCAGCGACACCACTAGGGCGGGGGGCTCCTACGAGCAGTACTTC
>TRBJ1-4|TRBV7-9|NA|TRBD1
CASSSGTGGQNNEKLFF
TGTGCCAGCAGCTCCGGGACAGGGGGCCAAAATAATGAAAAACTGTTTTTT
>TRBJ1-1|TRBV7-9|NA|TRBD1
CASMGQSMNTEAFF
TGTGCCAGCATGGGACAGTCCATGAACACTGAAGCTTTCTTT
>TRBJ1-1|TRBV2|many|TRBD1
CASSLLGTGGTEAFF
TGTGCCAGCAGTTTATTGGGGACAGGGGGCACTGAAGCTTTCTTT
>TRBJ2-7|TRBV19|NA|NA
CASAAGNSYEQYF
TGTGCCAGTGCCGCGGGAAACTCCTACGAGCAGTACTTC
>TRBJ2-5|TRBV3-1|many|TRBD1
CASSQVSGTGETQYF
TGTGCCAGCAGCCAAGTATCAGGGACAGGAGAGACCCAGTACTTC